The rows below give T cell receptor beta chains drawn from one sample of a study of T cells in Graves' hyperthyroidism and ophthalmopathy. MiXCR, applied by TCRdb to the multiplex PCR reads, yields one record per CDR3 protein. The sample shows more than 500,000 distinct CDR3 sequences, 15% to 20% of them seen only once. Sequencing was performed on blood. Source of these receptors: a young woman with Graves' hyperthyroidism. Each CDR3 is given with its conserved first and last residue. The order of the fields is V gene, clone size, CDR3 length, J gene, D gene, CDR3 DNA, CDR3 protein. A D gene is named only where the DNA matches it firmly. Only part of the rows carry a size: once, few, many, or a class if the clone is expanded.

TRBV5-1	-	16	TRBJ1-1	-	TGCGCCAGCAGCATGGACGGACAGCCGATGAACACTGAAGCTTTCTTT	CASSMDGQPMNTEAFF
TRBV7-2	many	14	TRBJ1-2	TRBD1	TGTGCCAGCAGCTTAGACAGGGGACTCTATGGCTACACCTTC	CASSLDRGLYGYTF
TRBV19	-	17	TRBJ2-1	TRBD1	TGTGCCAGTAGTCCTATGATGGGACAGAGGCTCTACAATGAGCAGTTCTTC	CASSPMMGQRLYNEQFF
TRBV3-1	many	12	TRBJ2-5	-	TGTGCCAGCAGCCAAACTACAGAGACCCAGTACTTC	CASSQTTETQYF
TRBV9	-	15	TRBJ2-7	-	TGTGCCAGACTATCAAGGACCCGCGGGGAAAACGAGCAGTACTTC	CARLSRTRGENEQYF
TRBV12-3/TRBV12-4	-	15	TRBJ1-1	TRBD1	TGTGCCAGCAGGAGGGACAGGGGGCTTCGAACTGAAGCTTTCTTT	CASRRDRGLRTEAFF
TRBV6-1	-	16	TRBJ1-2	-	TGTGCCAGCAGTGGACTGTATCACAAGACTTCTAGCGGCTACACCTTC	CASSGLYHKTSSGYTF
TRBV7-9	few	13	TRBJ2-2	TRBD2	TGTGCCCAGTGGGGAGGGCCCGACGGGGAGCTGTTTTTT	CAQWGGPDGELFF
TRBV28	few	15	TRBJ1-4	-	TGTGCCAGCAGTTTCGGGGGGTTTAGGAATGAAAAACTGTTTTTT	CASSFGGFRNEKLFF
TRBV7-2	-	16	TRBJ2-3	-	TGCGCCAGCAGCCAAGAGTCTCTGCCAAGGGGAGATACGCAGTATTTT	CASSQESLPRGDTQYF
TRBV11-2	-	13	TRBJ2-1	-	TGTGCCAGCAGCTTCCAGGCCATCAATGAGCAGTTCTTC	CASSFQAINEQFF
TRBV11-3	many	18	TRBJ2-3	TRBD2	TGTGCCAGCAGTTCGCCGAGGGGTAGCGGGACCGCCACAGATACGCAGTATTTT	CASSSPRGSGTATDTQYF
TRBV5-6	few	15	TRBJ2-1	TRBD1	TGTGCCAGCAGCTTGGTGGGACAGGGGTCTGATGAGCAGTTCTTC	CASSLVGQGSDEQFF
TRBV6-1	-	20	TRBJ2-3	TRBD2	TGTGCCAGCAGTTCGTGGGACATCCGGACTAGCGGGGCCAGCACAGATACGCAGTATTTT	CASSSWDIRTSGASTDTQYF
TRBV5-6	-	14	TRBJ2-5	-	TGTGCCAGCAGCGGAGTCGCCACTCAAGAGACCCAGTACTTC	CASSGVATQETQYF
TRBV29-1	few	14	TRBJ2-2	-	TGCAGCGTTTTCCTGGGGGCGAACACCGGGGAGCTGTTTTTT	CSVFLGANTGELFF
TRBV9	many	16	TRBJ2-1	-	TGTGCCAGCAGCGTAGATGGTGGAGGGCTCTACAATGAGCAGTTCTTC	CASSVDGGGLYNEQFF
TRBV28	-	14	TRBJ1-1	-	TGTGCCAGCAATCTAAGGGGCGAGTACACTGAAGCTTTCTTT	CASNLRGEYTEAFF
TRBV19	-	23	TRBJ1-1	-	TGTGCCAGTAGGGAGGAGGGGAGAAGATGGGGGACCCCAAGGACCAAGATGAACACTGAAGCTTTCTTT	CASREEGRRWGTPRTKMNTEAFF
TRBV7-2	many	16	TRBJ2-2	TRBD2	TGTGCCAGCAGCTTAGCTGGGACTAGCTTGACCGGGGAGCTGTTTTTT	CASSLAGTSLTGELFF
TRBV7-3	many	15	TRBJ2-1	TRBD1	TGTGCCAGCAGCTTCTCGGGACAGGGGGCGAATGAGCAGTTCTTC	CASSFSGQGANEQFF
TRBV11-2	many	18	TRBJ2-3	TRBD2	TGTGCCAGCAGCTTCTCGGGACTAGCGGGCTCTAGCACAGATACGCAGTATTTT	CASSFSGLAGSSTDTQYF
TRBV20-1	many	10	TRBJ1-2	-	TGCAGTGTATTCGAGTATGGCTACACCTTC	CSVFEYGYTF
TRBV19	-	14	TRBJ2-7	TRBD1	TGTGCCAGTAGTACAAACAGGGGTGTCTACGAGCAGTACTTC	CASSTNRGVYEQYF
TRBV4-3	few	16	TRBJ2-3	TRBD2	TGCGCCAGCAGCCAAGAAAGCGGGAGTGGGGTAGATACGCAGTATTTT	CASSQESGSGVDTQYF
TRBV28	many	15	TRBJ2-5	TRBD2	TGTGCCAGCAGTTCGGGGGGGCGCCTAGGAGAGACCCAGTACTTC	CASSSGGRLGETQYF
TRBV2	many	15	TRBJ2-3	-	TGTGCCAGCAGTGAAACTAGGGGAGCGACGAATACGCAGTATTTT	CASSETRGATNTQYF
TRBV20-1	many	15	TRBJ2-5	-	TGCAGTGCTAGAGATTCGGGGGGCAGACAAGAGACCCAGTACTTC	CSARDSGGRQETQYF
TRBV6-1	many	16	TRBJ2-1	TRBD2	TGTGCCAGCAGAGGACTAGCGCTGAGCTCCTACAATGAGCAGTTCTTC	CASRGLALSSYNEQFF
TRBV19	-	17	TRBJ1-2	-	TGTGCCAGTAGTATCGATTCGGGGTCATGGGATTTCTATGGCTACACCTTC	CASSIDSGSWDFYGYTF
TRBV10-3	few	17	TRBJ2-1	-	TGTGCCATCAGTGGCGTCGGGGACGCCAGCTCCTACAATGAGCAGTTCTTC	CAISGVGDASSYNEQFF
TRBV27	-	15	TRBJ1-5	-	TGTGCCAGCAGTTTGGCCCCGGATAGCACTCAGCCCCAGCATTTT	CASSLAPDSTQPQHF
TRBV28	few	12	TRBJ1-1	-	TGTGCCAGTCTACAGGGGAACACTGAAGCTTTCTTT	CASLQGNTEAFF
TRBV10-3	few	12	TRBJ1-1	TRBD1	TGTGCCGTGGGGACAGAGAACACTGAAGCTTTCTTT	CAVGTENTEAFF
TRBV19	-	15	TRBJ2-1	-	TGTGCCAGTAGTATAGGTGCGAGCTATCCCCGTGAGCAGTTCTTC	CASSIGASYPREQFF